This T cell receptor beta chain was found in a study of cytomegalovirus exposure and HLA in healthy donors. Study-wide points: Relative to the approximately 670-donor mean, N-insertions were reportedly fewer in an Asian-associated ancestry cluster in a later analysis.

Comment on this clone: Its antigen is unidentified.

CDR1 and CDR2 (germline): SGHTA, FQGNSA. After removal of 6 bases from V and 5 bases from J, the junction contained 2 bases not matched to a gene. CDR3 length: 14 residues. PCR was performed using 60 Vbeta and 13 Jbeta primers. Repertoires were generated with immunoSEQ multiplex PCR, while TCRdb's copy carries only in-frame clones and drops some. The profile shows more than 150,000 clones, roughly 85% of them singletons. The chain has TRBV7-2 and TRBJ1-6; TRBD1 aligns across 9 bases. The sequenced sample consisted of PBMCs. The clonotype comes from a woman aged 18-35 years in good health and CMV-seronegative. The CDR3 region is CASSWTGDNSPLHF. CDR3 nucleotides: TGTGCCAGCAGTTGGACAGGGGATAATTCACCCCTCCACTTT.